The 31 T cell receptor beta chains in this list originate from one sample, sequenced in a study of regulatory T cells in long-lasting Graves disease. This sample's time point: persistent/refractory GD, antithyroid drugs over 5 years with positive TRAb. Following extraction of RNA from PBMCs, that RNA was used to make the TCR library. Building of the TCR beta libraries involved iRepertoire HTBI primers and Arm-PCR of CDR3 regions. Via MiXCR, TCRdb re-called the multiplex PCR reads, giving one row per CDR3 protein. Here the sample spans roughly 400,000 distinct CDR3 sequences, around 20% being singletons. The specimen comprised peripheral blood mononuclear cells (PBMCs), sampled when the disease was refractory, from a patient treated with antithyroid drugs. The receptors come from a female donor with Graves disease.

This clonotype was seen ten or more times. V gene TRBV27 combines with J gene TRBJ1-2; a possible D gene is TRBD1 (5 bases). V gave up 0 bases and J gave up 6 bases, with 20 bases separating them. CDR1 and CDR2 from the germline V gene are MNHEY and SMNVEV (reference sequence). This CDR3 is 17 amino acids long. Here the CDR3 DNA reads TGTGCCAGCAGTTTATCGGGGGGTGCGGGGCCTTTTCATGGCTACACCTTC. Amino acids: CASSLSGGAGPFHGYTF.

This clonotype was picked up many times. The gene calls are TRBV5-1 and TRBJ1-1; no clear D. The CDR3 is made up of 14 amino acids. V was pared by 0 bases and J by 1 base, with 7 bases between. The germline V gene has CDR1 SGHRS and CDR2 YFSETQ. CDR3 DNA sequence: TGCGCCAGCAGCTTGGACACACAGAACACTGAAGCTTTCTTT. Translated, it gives CASSLDTQNTEAFF.

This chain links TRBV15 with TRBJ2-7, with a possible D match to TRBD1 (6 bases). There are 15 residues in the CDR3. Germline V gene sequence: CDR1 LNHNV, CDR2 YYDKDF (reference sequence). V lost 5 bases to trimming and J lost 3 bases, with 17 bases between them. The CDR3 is CATSPWGQGFYEQYF. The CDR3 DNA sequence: TGTGCCACCAGCCCCTGGGGGCAGGGCTTCTACGAGCAGTACTTC.

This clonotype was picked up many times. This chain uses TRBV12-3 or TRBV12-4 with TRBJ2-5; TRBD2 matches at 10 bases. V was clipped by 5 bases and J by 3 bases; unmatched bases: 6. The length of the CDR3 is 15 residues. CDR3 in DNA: TGTGCCAGCAGTCCAGATACTAGCGGGGAAGAGACCCAGTACTTC. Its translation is CASSPDTSGEETQYF.

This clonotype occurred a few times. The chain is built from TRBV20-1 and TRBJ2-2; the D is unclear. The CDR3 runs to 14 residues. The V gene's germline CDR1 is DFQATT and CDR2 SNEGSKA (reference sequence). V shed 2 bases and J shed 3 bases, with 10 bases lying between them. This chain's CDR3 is CSARRPGYTGELFF. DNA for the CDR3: TGCAGTGCTAGAAGGCCTGGATACACCGGGGAGCTGTTTTTT.

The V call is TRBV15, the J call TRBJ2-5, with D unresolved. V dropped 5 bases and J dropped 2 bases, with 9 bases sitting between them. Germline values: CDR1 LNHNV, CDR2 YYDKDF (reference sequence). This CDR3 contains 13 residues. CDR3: CATSGLGQETQYF. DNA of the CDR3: TGTGCCACCAGCGGGTTGGGACAAGAGACCCAGTACTTC.

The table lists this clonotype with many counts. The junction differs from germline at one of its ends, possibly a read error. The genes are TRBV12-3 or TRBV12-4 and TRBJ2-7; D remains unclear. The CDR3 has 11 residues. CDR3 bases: TGTACCAGCAGTTCGGACTACGAGCAGTACTTC. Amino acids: CTSSSDYEQYF.

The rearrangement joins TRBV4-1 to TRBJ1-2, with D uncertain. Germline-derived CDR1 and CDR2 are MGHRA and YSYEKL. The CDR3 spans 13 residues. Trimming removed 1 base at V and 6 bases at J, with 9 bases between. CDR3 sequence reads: CASSQVGAHGYTF. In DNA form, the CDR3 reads TGCGCCAGCAGCCAAGTAGGTGCGCATGGCTACACCTTC.

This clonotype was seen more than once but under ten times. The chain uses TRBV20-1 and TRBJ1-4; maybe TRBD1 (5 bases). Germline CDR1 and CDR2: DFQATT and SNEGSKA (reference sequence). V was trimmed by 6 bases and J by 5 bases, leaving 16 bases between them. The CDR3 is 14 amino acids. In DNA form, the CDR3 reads TGCAGTGCGTCAGGGAGGATCTTGAATGAAAAACTGTTTTTT. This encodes CSASGRILNEKLFF.

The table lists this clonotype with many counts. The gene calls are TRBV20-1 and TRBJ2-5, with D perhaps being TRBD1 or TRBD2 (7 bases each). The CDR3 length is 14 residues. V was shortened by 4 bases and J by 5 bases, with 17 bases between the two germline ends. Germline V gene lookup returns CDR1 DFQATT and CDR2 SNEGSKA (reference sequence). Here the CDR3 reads CSAIPTGRGETQYF. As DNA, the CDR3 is TGCAGTGCTATCCCGACAGGGCGGGGGGAGACCCAGTACTTC.

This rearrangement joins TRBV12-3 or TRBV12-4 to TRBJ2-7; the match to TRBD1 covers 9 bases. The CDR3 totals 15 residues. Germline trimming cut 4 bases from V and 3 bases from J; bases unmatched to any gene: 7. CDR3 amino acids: CASSSAWGQGYEQYF. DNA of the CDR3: TGTGCCAGCAGTTCAGCGTGGGGACAGGGCTACGAGCAGTACTTC.

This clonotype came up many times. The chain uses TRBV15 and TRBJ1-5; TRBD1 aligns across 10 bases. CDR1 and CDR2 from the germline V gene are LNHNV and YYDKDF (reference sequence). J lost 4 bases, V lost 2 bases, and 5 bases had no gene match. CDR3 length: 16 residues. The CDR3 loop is CATSRSSGQGNQPQHF. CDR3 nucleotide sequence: TGTGCCACCAGCAGATCCTCGGGACAGGGGAATCAGCCCCAGCATTTT.

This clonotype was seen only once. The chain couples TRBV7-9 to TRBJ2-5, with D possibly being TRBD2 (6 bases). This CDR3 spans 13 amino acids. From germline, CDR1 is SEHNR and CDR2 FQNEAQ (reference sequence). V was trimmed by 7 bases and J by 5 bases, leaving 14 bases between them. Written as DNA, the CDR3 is TGTGCCAGCAACCGGGGCGGGGCGGAGACCCAGTACTTC. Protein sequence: CASNRGGAETQYF.

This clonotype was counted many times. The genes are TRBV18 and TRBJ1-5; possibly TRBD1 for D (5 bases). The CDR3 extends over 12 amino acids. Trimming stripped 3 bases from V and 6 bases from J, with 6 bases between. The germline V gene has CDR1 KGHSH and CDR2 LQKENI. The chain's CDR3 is CASSPTGQPQHF. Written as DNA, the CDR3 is TGTGCCAGCTCACCTACAGGTCAGCCCCAGCATTTT.

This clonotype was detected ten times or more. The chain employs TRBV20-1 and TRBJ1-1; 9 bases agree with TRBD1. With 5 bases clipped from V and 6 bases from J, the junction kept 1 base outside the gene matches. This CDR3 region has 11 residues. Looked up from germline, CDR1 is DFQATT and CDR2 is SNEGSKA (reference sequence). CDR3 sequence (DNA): TGCAGTGCTCGGACAGGGGCTGAAGCTTTCTTT. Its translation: CSARTGAEAFF.

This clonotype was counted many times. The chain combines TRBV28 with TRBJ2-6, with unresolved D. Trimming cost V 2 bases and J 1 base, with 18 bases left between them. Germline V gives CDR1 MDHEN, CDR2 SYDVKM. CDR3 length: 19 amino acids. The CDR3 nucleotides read TGTGCCAGCAGTTTAGCGTCCGCCCTAATCCAATCTGGGGCCAACGTCCTGACTTTC. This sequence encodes CASSLASALIQSGANVLTF.

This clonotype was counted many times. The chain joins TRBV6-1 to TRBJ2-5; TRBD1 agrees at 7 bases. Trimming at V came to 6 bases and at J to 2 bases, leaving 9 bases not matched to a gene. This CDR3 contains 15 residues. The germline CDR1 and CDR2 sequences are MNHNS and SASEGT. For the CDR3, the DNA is TGTGCCAGCAGACGACAGGGAATAGGTCAAGAGACCCAGTACTTC. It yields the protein CASRRQGIGQETQYF.

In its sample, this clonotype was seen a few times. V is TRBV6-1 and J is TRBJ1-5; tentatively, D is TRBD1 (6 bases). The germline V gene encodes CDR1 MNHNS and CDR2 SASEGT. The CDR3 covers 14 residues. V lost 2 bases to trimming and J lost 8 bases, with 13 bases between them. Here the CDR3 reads CASSELGAGEPQHF. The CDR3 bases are TGTGCCAGCAGTGAACTGGGGGCTGGTGAGCCCCAGCATTTT.

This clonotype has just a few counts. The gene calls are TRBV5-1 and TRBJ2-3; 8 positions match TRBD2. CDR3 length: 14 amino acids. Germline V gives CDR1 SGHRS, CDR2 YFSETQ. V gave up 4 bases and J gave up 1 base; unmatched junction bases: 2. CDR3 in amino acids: CASSVSGGTDTQYF. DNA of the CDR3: TGCGCCAGCAGCGTTAGCGGGGGCACAGATACGCAGTATTTT.

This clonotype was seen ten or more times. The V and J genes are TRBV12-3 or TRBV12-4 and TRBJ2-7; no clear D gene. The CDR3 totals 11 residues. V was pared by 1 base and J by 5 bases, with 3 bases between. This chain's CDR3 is CASSLGHEQYF. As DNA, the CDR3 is TGTGCCAGCAGTTTAGGCCACGAGCAGTACTTC.

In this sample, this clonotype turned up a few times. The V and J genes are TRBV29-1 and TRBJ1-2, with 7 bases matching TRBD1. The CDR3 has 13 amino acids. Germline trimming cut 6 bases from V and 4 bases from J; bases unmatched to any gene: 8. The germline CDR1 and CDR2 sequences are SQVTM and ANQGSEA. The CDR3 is CSVETGSTYGYTF. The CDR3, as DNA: TGCAGCGTCGAGACAGGGAGCACCTATGGCTACACCTTC.

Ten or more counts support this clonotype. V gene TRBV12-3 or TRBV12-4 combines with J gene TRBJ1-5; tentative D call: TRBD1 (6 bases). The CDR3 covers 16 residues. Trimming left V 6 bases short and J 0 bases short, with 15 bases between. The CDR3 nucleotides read TGTGCCAGCAGCCTAAGACAGGAGAGTAGCAATCAGCCCCAGCATTTT. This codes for CASSLRQESSNQPQHF.

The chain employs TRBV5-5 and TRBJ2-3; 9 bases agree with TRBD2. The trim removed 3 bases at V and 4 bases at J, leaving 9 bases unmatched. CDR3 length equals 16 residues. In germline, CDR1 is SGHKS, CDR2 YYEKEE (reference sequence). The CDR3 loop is CASSWRAGGPPDTQYF. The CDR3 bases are TGTGCCAGCAGCTGGAGGGCGGGAGGGCCCCCAGATACGCAGTATTTT.

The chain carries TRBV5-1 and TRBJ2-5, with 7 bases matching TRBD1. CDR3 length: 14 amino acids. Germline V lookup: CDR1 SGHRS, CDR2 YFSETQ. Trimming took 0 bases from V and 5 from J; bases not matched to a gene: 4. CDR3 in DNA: TGCGCCAGCAGCTTGGCCGGCAGGGGGGAGACCCAGTACTTC. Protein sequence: CASSLAGRGETQYF.

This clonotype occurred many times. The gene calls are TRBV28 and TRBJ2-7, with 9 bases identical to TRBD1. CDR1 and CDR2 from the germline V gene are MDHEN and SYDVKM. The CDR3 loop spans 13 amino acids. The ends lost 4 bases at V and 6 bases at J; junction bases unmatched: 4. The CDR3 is CASSSTGGLEQYF. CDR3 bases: TGTGCCAGCAGTTCTACAGGGGGCCTCGAGCAGTACTTC.

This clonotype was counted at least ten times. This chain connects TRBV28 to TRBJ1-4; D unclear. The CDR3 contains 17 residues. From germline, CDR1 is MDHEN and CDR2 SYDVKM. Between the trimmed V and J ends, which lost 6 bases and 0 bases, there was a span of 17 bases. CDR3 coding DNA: TGTGCCAGCAGCCTGACCTTCCAGGTTGCAACTAATGAAAAACTGTTTTTT. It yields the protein CASSLTFQVATNEKLFF.

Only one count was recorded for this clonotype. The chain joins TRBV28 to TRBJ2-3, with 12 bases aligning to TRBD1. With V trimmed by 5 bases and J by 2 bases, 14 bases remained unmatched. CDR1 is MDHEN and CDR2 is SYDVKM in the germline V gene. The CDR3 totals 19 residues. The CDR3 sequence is CASSPEGQGARAYTDTQYF. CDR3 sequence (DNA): TGTGCCAGCAGTCCCGAGGGACAGGGGGCGAGGGCGTACACAGATACGCAGTATTTT.

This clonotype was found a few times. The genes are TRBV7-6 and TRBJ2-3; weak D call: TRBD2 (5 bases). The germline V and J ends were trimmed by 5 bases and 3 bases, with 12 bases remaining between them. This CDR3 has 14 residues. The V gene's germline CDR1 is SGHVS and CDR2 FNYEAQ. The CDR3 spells CASSLFGGTDTQYF. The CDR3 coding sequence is TGTGCCAGCAGCCTCTTTGGAGGTACAGATACGCAGTATTTT.

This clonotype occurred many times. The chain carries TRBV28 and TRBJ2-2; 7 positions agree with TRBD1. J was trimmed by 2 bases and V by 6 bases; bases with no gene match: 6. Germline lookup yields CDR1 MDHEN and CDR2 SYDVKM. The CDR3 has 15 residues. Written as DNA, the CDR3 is TGTGCCAGCAGACTGACAGGGAGAAACACCGGGGAGCTGTTTTTT. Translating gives CASRLTGRNTGELFF.

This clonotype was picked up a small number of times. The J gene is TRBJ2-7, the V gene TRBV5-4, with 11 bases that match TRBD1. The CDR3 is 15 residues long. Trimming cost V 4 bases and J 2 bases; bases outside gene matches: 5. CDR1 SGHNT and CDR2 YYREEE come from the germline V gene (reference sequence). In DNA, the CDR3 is TGTGCCAGCAGCATGGGACAGGGGGGAACCTACGAGCAGTACTTC. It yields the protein CASSMGQGGTYEQYF.

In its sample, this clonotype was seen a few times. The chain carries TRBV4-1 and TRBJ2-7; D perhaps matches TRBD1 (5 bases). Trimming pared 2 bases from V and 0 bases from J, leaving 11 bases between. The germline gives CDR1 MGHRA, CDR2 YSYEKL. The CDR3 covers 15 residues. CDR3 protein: CASSQQGVVSYEQYF. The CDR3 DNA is TGCGCCAGCAGCCAACAAGGGGTTGTCTCCTACGAGCAGTACTTC.